The clone carrying this TCR beta chain was detected only a few times. What it recognizes is unknown. TCRdb used MiXCR to reprocess the 5' RACE reads, holding one entry per CDR3 protein. The sample contains about 61,000 distinct CDR3 sequences, around 30% of which appear only once. Deletions cut 0 bases from V and 4 bases from J, with 13 bases between. Germline loops: CDR1 LGHNA, CDR2 YNFKEQ. The CDR3 spans 17 residues. Study-wide points: Tumor Treg TCRs overlapped most with tumor naive CD4+ cells.

Sequencing used tumor-infiltrating naive CD4+ T cells sorted from the breast tumor. Described subset: naive CD4+ T cells, CD4+CD45RA+CD25-. The receptor was isolated from a female donor with breast cancer. V and J are TRBV4-2 and TRBJ2-6; D tentatively fits TRBD1 or TRBD2 (6 bases each). DNA for the CDR3: TGTGCCAGCAGCCAAGAAGGGGGGAAACCAGGGGCCAACGTCCTGACTTTC. Its protein is CASSQEGGKPGANVLTF.